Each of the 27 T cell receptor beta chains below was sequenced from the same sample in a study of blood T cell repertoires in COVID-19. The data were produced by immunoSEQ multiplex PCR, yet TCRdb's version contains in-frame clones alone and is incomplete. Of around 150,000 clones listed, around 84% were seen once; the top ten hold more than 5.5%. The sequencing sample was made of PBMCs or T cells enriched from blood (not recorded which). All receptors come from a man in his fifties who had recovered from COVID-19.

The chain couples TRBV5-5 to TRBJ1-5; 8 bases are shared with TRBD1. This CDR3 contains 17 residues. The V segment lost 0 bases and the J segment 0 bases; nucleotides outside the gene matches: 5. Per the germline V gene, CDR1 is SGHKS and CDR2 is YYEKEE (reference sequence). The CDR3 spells CASSLDAGGLSNQPQHF. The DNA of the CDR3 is TGTGCCAGCAGCTTGGACGCAGGGGGCCTTAGCAATCAGCCCCAGCATTTT.

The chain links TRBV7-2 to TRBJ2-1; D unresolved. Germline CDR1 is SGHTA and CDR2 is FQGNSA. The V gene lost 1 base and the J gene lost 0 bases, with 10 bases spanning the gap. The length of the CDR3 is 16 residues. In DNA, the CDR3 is TGTGCCAGCAGCTTAGTGCCTCTGAGCTCCTACAATGAGCAGTTCTTC. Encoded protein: CASSLVPLSSYNEQFF.

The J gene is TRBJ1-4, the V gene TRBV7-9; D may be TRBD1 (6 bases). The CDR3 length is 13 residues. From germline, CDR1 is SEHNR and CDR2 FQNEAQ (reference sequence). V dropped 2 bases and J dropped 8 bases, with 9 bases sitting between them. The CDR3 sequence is CASSLSGAEKLFF. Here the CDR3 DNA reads TGTGCCAGCAGCTTATCAGGGGCGGAAAAACTGTTTTTT.

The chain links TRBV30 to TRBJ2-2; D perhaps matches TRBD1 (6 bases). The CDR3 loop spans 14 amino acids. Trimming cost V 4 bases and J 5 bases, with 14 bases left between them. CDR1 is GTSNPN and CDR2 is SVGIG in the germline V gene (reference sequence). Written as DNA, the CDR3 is TGTGCCTGGACCACGGGGACAACGACCGGGGAGCTGTTTTTT. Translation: CAWTTGTTTGELFF.

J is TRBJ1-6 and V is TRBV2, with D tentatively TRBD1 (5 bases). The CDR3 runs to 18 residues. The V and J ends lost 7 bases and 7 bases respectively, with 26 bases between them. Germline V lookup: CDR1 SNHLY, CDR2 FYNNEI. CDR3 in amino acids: CASTYGGGRSRSNSPLHF. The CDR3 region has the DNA TGTGCCAGCACCTACGGGGGAGGGAGGAGCAGGTCAAATTCACCCCTCCACTTT.

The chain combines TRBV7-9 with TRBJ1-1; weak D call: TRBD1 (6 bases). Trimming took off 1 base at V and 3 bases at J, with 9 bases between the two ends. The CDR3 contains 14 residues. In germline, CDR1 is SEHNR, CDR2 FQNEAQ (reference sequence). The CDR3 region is CASSLEQGYTEAFF. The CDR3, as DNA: TGTGCCAGCAGCTTAGAGCAGGGGTACACTGAAGCTTTCTTT.

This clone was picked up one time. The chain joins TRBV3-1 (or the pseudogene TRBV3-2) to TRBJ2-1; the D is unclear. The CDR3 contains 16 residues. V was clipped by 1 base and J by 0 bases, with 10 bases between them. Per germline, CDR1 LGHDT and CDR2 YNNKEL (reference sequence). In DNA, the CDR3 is TGTGCCAGCAGCCAAGGGCAGTCGTCCTCCTACAATGAGCAGTTCTTC. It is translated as CASSQGQSSSYNEQFF.

The CDR3 region is CASSFRGVQETQYF. The CDR3 nucleotides are TGTGCCAGCAGCTTCCGGGGGGTCCAAGAGACCCAGTACTTC. The gene calls are TRBV9 and TRBJ2-5, with TRBD2 matching 7 bases. Germline trimming cut 4 bases from V and 1 base from J; bases unmatched to any gene: 4. The CDR3 length is 14 residues. Germline CDR1 and CDR2: SGDLS and YYNGEE.

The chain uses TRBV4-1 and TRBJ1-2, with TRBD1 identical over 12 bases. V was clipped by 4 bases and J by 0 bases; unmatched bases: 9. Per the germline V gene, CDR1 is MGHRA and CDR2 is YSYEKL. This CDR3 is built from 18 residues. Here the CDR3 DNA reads TGCGCCAGCAGCCCTACCCGGGACAGGGGGCGAGCTAACTATGGCTACACCTTC. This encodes CASSPTRDRGRANYGYTF.

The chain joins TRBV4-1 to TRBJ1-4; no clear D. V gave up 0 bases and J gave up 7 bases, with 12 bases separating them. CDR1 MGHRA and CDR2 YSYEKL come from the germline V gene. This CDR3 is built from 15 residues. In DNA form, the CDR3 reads TGCGCCAGCAGCCAAGAGCCGGGGTTAGTTGAAAAACTGTTTTTT. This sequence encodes CASSQEPGLVEKLFF.

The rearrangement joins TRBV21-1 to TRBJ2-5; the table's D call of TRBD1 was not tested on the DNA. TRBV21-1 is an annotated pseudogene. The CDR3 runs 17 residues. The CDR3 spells CASSKDRECGVEETQYF. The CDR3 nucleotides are TGTGCCAGCAGCAAGGACAGGGAATGCGGGGTCGAAGAGACCCAGTACTTC.

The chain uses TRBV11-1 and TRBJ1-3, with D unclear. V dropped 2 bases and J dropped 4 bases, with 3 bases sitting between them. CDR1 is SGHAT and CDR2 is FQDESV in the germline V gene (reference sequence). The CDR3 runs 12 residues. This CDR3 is CASSLTGNTIYF. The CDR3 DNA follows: TGTGCCAGCAGCTTAACAGGAAACACCATATATTTT.

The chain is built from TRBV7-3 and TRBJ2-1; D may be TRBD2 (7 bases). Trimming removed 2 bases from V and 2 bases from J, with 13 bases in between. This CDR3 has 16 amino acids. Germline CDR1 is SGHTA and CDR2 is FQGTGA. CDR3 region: CASSLDGGTTYNEQFF. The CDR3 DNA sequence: TGTGCCAGCAGCTTAGACGGGGGGACAACCTACAATGAGCAGTTCTTC.

Written as DNA, the CDR3 is TGTGCCAGCAGCGTAGGTCCCCCTAGCGGGGGGGCAGTGAATGAGCAGTTCTTC. Protein sequence: CASSVGPPSGGAVNEQFF. The chain links TRBV9 to TRBJ2-1; 12 positions agree with TRBD2. Germline lookup yields CDR1 SGDLS and CDR2 YYNGEE. The CDR3 loop spans 18 amino acids. The V gene end was trimmed by 0 bases and the J gene end by 7 bases; junction bases not matched to a gene: 11.

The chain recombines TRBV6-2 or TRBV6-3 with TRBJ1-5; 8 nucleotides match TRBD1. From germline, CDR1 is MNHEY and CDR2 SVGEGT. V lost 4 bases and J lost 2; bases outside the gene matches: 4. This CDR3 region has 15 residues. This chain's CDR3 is CASSSRGHGNQPQHF. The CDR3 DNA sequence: TGTGCCAGCAGTTCCAGGGGGCACGGCAATCAGCCCCAGCATTTT.

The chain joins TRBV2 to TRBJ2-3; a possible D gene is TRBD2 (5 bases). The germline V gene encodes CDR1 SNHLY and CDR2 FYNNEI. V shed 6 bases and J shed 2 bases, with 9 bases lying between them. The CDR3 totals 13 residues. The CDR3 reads CASRRELTDTQYF. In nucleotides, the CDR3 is TGTGCCAGCAGACGGGAACTCACAGATACGCAGTATTTT.

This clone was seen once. CDR3 sequence (DNA): TGTGCGCATAGAGTCGCTAGCGGGAGTTACAATGAGCAGTTCTTC. Its protein product is CAHRVASGSYNEQFF. V gene TRBV30 combines with J gene TRBJ2-1; 10 bases match TRBD2. This CDR3 has 15 amino acids. Germline-derived CDR1 and CDR2 are GTSNPN and SVGIG (reference sequence).

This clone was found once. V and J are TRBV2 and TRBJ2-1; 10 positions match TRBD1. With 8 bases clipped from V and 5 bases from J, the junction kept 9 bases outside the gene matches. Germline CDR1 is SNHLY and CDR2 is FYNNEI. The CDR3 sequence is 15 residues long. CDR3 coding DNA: TGTGCCAGCGTCCCGCGGGACAGGGGTAACAATGAGCAGTTCTTC. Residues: CASVPRDRGNNEQFF.

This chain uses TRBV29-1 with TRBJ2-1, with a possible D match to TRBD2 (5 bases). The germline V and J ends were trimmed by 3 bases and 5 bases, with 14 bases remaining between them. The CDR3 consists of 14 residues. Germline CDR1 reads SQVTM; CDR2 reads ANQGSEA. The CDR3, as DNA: TGCAGCGTTGACCCACGGGGTCGGAACAATGAGCAGTTCTTC. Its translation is CSVDPRGRNNEQFF.

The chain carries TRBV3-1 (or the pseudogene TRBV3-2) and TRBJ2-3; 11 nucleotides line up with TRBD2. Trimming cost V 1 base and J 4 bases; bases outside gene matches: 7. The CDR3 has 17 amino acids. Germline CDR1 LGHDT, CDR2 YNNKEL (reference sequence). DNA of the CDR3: TGTGCCAGCAGCCAAGCTGCTAGCGGGGGGTTGGCAGATACGCAGTATTTT. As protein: CASSQAASGGLADTQYF.

Here the CDR3 reads CASSLWKAGHQPQHF. The CDR3 DNA reads as TGTGCCAGCAGCTTGTGGAAAGCAGGCCATCAGCCCCAGCATTTT. J is TRBJ1-5 and V is TRBV5-8; D unclear. With 1 base removed from V and 5 bases from J, the gap between germline ends came to 13 bases. Germline V gene sequence: CDR1 SGHTS, CDR2 YDEGEE. The CDR3 consists of 15 residues.

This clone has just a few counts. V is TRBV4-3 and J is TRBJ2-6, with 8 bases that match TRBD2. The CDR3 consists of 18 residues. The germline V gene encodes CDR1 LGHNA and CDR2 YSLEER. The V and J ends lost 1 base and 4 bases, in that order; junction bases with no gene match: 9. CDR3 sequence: CASSQGTGGRSGANVLTF. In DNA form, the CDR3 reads TGCGCCAGCAGCCAAGGAACGGGGGGGCGATCCGGGGCCAACGTCCTGACTTTC.

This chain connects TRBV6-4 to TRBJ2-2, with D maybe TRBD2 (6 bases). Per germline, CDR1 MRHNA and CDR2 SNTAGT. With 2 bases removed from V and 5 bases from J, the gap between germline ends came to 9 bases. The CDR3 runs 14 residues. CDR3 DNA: TGTGCCAGCAGTGACCGGGGGTTTACCGGGGAGCTGTTTTTT. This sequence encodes CASSDRGFTGELFF.

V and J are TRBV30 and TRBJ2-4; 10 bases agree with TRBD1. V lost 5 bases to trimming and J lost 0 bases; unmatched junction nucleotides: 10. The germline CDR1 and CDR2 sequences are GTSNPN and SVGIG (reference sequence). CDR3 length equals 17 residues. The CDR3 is CAWARGQGPLAKNIQYF. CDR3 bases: TGTGCCTGGGCGCGGGGACAGGGGCCTCTAGCCAAAAACATTCAGTACTTC.

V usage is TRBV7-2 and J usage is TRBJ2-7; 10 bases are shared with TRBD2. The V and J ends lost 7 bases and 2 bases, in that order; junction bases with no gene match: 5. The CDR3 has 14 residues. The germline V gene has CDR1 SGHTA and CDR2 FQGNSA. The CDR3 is CASIPTSGAYEQYF. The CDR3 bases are TGTGCCAGCATCCCAACTAGCGGGGCCTACGAGCAGTACTTC.

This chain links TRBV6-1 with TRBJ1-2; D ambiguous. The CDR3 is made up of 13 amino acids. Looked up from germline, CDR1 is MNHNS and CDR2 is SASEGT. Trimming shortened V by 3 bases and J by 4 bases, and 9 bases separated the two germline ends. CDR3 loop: CASSDTASYGYTF. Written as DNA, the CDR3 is TGTGCCAGCAGTGACACCGCTAGCTATGGCTACACCTTC.

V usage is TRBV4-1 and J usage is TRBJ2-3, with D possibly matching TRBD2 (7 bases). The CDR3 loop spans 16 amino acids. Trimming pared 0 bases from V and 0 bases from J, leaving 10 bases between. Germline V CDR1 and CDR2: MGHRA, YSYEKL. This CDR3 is CASSQDRGGSTDTQYF. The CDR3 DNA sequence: TGCGCCAGCAGCCAAGATAGGGGGGGGAGCACAGATACGCAGTATTTT.